The 31 T cell receptor beta chains in this list originate from one sample, sequenced in a study of CD8+ T cells in alopecia areata. Treatment indicated: oral pan-JAK inhibitor, 5-10 mg twice daily. Reverse transcribed after extraction, RNA yielded cDNA as the sequencing template. Generated by immunoSEQ multiplex PCR, the TCRdb table keeps only in-frame clones and is missing some. The data hold 200,000 to 250,000 clones, with 35% to 45% observed a single time. The specimen was CD4+ T cells sorted from blood, collected around week 34, from a patient treated with tofacitinib. These receptor sequences come from a human donor with alopecia areata.

This chain connects TRBV25-1 to TRBJ2-7; D perhaps matches TRBD1 (6 bases). The CDR3 loop spans 15 amino acids. Germline CDR1 MGHDK, CDR2 SYGVNS. Between the trimmed V and J ends, which lost 7 bases and 5 bases, there was a span of 21 bases. The CDR3 DNA reads TGTGCCAGCAACCCAAGCGGAACAGGGATCCACGAGCAGTACTTC. Amino acid sequence: CASNPSGTGIHEQYF.

V usage is TRBV30 and J usage is TRBJ1-1; 7 nucleotides align to TRBD1. The CDR3 has 16 residues. V shed 4 bases and J 2 bases; nucleotides not matched to a gene: 13. Germline assignment: CDR1 GTSNPN and CDR2 SVGIG (reference sequence). The CDR3 bases are TGTGCCTGGACCGGACCCCTTTGGACAGGTAACACTGAAGCTTTCTTT. Translating gives CAWTGPLWTGNTEAFF.

The chain recombines TRBV2 with TRBJ2-2; no reliable D call. Germline assignment: CDR1 SNHLY and CDR2 FYNNEI. V lost 6 bases and J lost 4, with 6 bases in between. There are 12 residues in the CDR3. CDR3: CASRESTGELFF. CDR3 nucleotides: TGTGCCAGCAGAGAAAGCACCGGGGAGCTGTTTTTT.

The gene calls are TRBV2 and TRBJ2-1; 7 nucleotides align to TRBD1. The germline gives CDR1 SNHLY, CDR2 FYNNEI. This CDR3 is built from 15 residues. The J segment lost 2 bases and the V segment lost 8 bases, leaving 9 bases of the junction unmatched. In DNA, the CDR3 is TGTGCCAGCGAGCGGAGACAGGGCACCTACAATGAGCAGTTCTTC. This translates into CASERRQGTYNEQFF.

The table lists this clone with a count of one. The gene calls are TRBV27 and TRBJ2-6, with 7 bases aligning to TRBD1. Germline V gene lookup returns CDR1 MNHEY and CDR2 SMNVEV (reference sequence). The J segment lost 3 bases and the V segment lost 7 bases, leaving 12 bases of the junction unmatched. The CDR3 has 17 amino acids. The CDR3: CASTRDSPYGGANVLTF. Here the CDR3 DNA reads TGTGCCAGCACCCGGGACAGCCCCTATGGTGGGGCCAACGTCCTGACTTTC. The full variable domain, in which reference TRBV27 and TRBJ2-6 provide the parts outside the CDR3, is EAQVTQNPRYLITVTGKKLTVTCSQNMNHEYMSWYRQDPGLGLRQIYYSMNVEVTDKGDVPEGYKVSRKEKRNFPLILESPSPNQTSLYFCASTRDSPYGGANVLTFGAGSRLTVL.

The chain has TRBV19 and TRBJ2-2, with 11 bases lining up with TRBD1. The CDR3 consists of 16 residues. CDR1 is LNHDA, CDR2 SQIVND, per germline (reference sequence). Trimming removed 2 bases from V and 4 bases from J; junction bases left unmatched: 3. The CDR3, as DNA: TGTGCCAGTAGTATAAAGGGGACAGGGGGCACCGGGGAGCTGTTTTTT. It encodes CASSIKGTGGTGELFF.

The CDR3 loop reads CAWSVLGGGTDTQYF. The CDR3 nucleotides read TGTGCCTGGAGTGTACTGGGGGGCGGCACAGATACGCAGTATTTT. The J gene is TRBJ2-3, the V gene TRBV30; either TRBD1 or TRBD2 may supply D (6 bases each). Germline-derived CDR1 and CDR2 are GTSNPN and SVGIG (reference sequence). The CDR3 is 15 amino acids. The germline V and J ends were trimmed by 0 bases and 1 base, with 11 bases remaining between them.

V and J are TRBV30 and TRBJ1-2; D perhaps matches TRBD1 (6 bases). This CDR3 is built from 14 residues. CDR1 GTSNPN and CDR2 SVGIG come from the germline V gene (reference sequence). V shed 3 bases and J shed 5 bases, with 16 bases lying between them. The CDR3 sequence: CAWRLGGRSYGYTF. In DNA, the CDR3 is TGTGCCTGGAGACTCGGGGGCAGAAGTTATGGCTACACCTTC.

The chain couples TRBV7-2 to TRBJ1-1; unclear D gene. The V gene's germline CDR1 is SGHTA and CDR2 FQGNSA. This CDR3 spans 14 amino acids. V shed 5 bases and J shed 2 bases, with 12 bases lying between them. DNA for the CDR3: TGTGCCAGCAGCCCTATAGGGCGAAACACTGAAGCTTTCTTT. Protein sequence: CASSPIGRNTEAFF.

The chain employs TRBV29-1 and TRBJ1-4; D is ambiguous. V was pared by 5 bases and J by 5 bases, with 6 bases between. This CDR3 comprises 11 residues. Germline V gene data show CDR1 as SQVTM and CDR2 as ANQGSEA. The CDR3 bases are TGCAGCGTTCAGATAAATGAAAAACTGTTTTTT. Translated, it gives CSVQINEKLFF.

The chain couples TRBV7-9 to TRBJ2-2; tentatively, D is TRBD2 (5 bases). The V and J ends lost 2 bases and 1 base respectively, with 11 bases between them. The length of the CDR3 is 16 residues. Germline values: CDR1 SEHNR, CDR2 FQNEAQ (reference sequence). CDR3 coding DNA: TGTGCCAGCAGCTTACCTGGTAGCGTGAACACCGGGGAGCTGTTTTTT. Protein: CASSLPGSVNTGELFF.

This clone was recorded a few times. The chain couples TRBV6-6 to TRBJ2-1; 7 bases are shared with TRBD1. With V trimmed by 5 bases and J by 5 bases, 6 bases remained unmatched. Per the germline V gene, CDR1 is MNHNY and CDR2 is SVGAGI (reference sequence). The CDR3 covers 14 residues. The chain's CDR3 is CASSRRQGNNEQFF. For the CDR3, the DNA is TGTGCCAGCAGTCGACGACAGGGAAACAATGAGCAGTTCTTC.

This clone was picked up many times. CDR3 region: CASSPPSTLGDEQYF. The CDR3 DNA reads as TGTGCCAGCTCACCACCCAGTACGTTAGGGGACGAGCAGTACTTC. The chain joins TRBV18 to TRBJ2-7; D perhaps matches TRBD1 (5 bases). The CDR3 loop spans 15 amino acids. CDR1 and CDR2 from the germline V gene are KGHSH and LQKENI. Trimming pared 0 bases from V and 5 bases from J, leaving 14 bases between.

V usage is TRBV9 and J usage is TRBJ1-1, with TRBD1 identical over 11 bases. The CDR3 loop spans 15 amino acids. V was clipped by 4 bases and J by 1 base; unmatched bases: 3. Germline lookup yields CDR1 SGDLS and CDR2 YYNGEE. The chain's CDR3 is CASSTGQGANTEAFF. CDR3 DNA: TGTGCCAGCAGCACCGGACAGGGGGCGAACACTGAAGCTTTCTTT.

The chain links TRBV5-4 to TRBJ1-3; D is undetermined. Germline CDR1 reads SGHNT; CDR2 reads YYREEE (reference sequence). This CDR3 is built from 15 residues. V was clipped by 2 bases and J by 5 bases, with 14 bases between them. The CDR3 is CASSFSGLPRNTIYF. CDR3 coding DNA: TGTGCCAGCAGCTTCTCTGGTTTGCCCCGAAACACCATATATTTT. Supplemented by reference TRBV5-4 and TRBJ1-3, the full variable domain reads ETGVTQSPTHLIKTRGQQVTLRCSSQSGHNTVSWYQQALGQGPQFIFQYYREEENGRGNFPPRFSGLQFPNYSSELNVNALELDDSALYLCASSFSGLPRNTIYFGEGSWLTVV.

This clone occurred many times. V and J are TRBV13 and TRBJ1-1; TRBD1 might be the D (5 bases). This CDR3 comprises 14 residues. The V end was cut by 6 bases, the J end by 3 bases, with 14 bases between. Germline CDR1 PRHDT, CDR2 FYEKMQ (reference sequence). CDR3 loop: CASRRWGEDTEAFF. The CDR3 DNA follows: TGTGCCAGCAGGAGATGGGGGGAGGACACTGAAGCTTTCTTT.

V gene TRBV30 combines with J gene TRBJ2-3, with 8 bases aligning to TRBD1. Looked up from germline, CDR1 is GTSNPN and CDR2 is SVGIG (reference sequence). The CDR3 loop spans 14 amino acids. Unmatched junction bases numbered 7, after V lost 2 bases and J lost 6 bases. The CDR3 DNA is TGTGCCTGGAGTATCGGGGCAGGGGGCGATACGCAGTATTTT. Its translation is CAWSIGAGGDTQYF. The whole variable domain, filled in from reference TRBV30 and TRBJ2-3, reads SQTIHQWPATLVQPVGSPLSLECTVEGTSNPNLYWYRQAAGRGLQLLFYSVGIGQISSEVPQNLSASRPQDRQFILSSKKLLLSDSGFYLCAWSIGAGGDTQYFGPGTRLTVL.

The chain links TRBV18 to TRBJ1-2; weak D call: TRBD1 (5 bases). CDR3 size: 12 residues. CDR1 and CDR2 from the germline V gene are KGHSH and LQKENI. Deletions cut 6 bases from V and 4 bases from J, with 9 bases between. The CDR3 loop reads CASSQGGYGYTF. DNA of the CDR3: TGTGCCAGCTCTCAGGGCGGCTATGGCTACACCTTC.

The V call is TRBV15, the J call TRBJ2-1; D gene unclear. Germline assignment: CDR1 LNHNV and CDR2 YYDKDF (reference sequence). CDR3 length: 14 residues. Trimming shortened V by 1 base and J by 9 bases, and 13 bases separated the two germline ends. CDR3 sequence (DNA): TGTGCCACCAGCAGAGTCTTAACAGTAGGTGAGCAGTTCTTC. Its translation is CATSRVLTVGEQFF.

This clone has just a few counts. The J gene is TRBJ1-5, the V gene TRBV5-1; D not resolved. Per the germline V gene, CDR1 is SGHRS and CDR2 is YFSETQ. Deletions cut 4 bases from V and 2 bases from J, with 16 bases between. The CDR3 extends over 16 amino acids. As DNA, the CDR3 is TGCGCCAGCAGCCTTGGACCCTCGAGGGGCAATCAGCCCCAGCATTTT. This codes for CASSLGPSRGNQPQHF.

This clone was seen more than once but under ten times. The chain uses TRBV29-1 and TRBJ2-1, with D maybe TRBD1 (6 bases). The V and J ends lost 3 bases and 7 bases respectively, with 10 bases between them. The V gene's germline CDR1 is SQVTM and CDR2 ANQGSEA. The CDR3 contains 12 residues. This CDR3 is CSVDLRGNEQFF. The DNA of the CDR3 is TGCAGCGTTGACCTCAGGGGAAATGAGCAGTTCTTC.

Written as DNA, the CDR3 is TGCGCCAGCAGCTTGGCGGCCGGGGCCCAACGCACAGATACGCAGTATTTT. This codes for CASSLAAGAQRTDTQYF. The J gene is TRBJ2-3, the V gene TRBV5-1, with D perhaps matching TRBD1 or TRBD2 (5 bases each). Germline loops: CDR1 SGHRS, CDR2 YFSETQ. This CDR3 is built from 17 residues. V gave up 0 bases and J gave up 1 base, with 15 bases separating them. The full variable domain, its missing parts supplied by reference TRBV5-1 and TRBJ2-3, is KAGVTQTPRYLIKTRGQQVTLSCSPISGHRSVSWYQQTPGQGLQFLFEYFSETQRNKGNFPGRFSGRQFSNSRSEMNVSTLELGDSALYLCASSLAAGAQRTDTQYFGPGTRLTVL.

The V gene is TRBV2, the J gene TRBJ2-7; D gene uncertain. V shed 5 bases and J shed 4 bases, with 9 bases lying between them. The CDR3 covers 12 residues. CDR1 and CDR2 from the germline V gene are SNHLY and FYNNEI. This CDR3 reads CASSPLIYEQYF. The CDR3 DNA is TGTGCCAGCAGTCCCCTTATATACGAGCAGTACTTC.

This clone was found a few times. This same CDR3 is encoded by further DNA sequences in the sample. The J gene is TRBJ1-1, the V gene TRBV5-1; D remains unclear. Germline loops: CDR1 SGHRS, CDR2 YFSETQ. V lost 0 bases and J 2 bases, leaving 5 bases between the germline ends. The CDR3 has 13 amino acids. The CDR3 loop is CASSLGGNTEAFF. The CDR3 DNA reads as TGCGCCAGCAGCTTGGGAGGTAACACTGAAGCTTTCTTT.

The table lists this clone with a few counts. The CDR3 nucleotides read TGTGCCAGCAGCCTGACAGGGATTGTGGATCAGCCCCAGCATTTT. It translates to CASSLTGIVDQPQHF. This rearrangement joins TRBV4-2 to TRBJ1-5, with 7 bases that match TRBD1. V lost 4 bases to trimming and J lost 5 bases; unmatched junction nucleotides: 8. This CDR3 region has 15 residues. CDR1 is LGHNA, CDR2 YNFKEQ, per germline.

Only a few counts were recorded for this clone. This chain uses TRBV5-1 with TRBJ1-3, with D uncertain. The ends were cut back, 3 bases at V and 2 bases at J, with 6 bases in the middle. The CDR3 covers 13 residues. The V gene's germline CDR1 is SGHRS and CDR2 YFSETQ. CDR3 coding DNA: TGCGCCAGCAGCTCCCTTACTGGAAACACCATATATTTT. Residues: CASSSLTGNTIYF.

This clone has a handful of counts. The gene calls are TRBV6-5 and TRBJ1-2; 8 bases align to TRBD1. CDR1 MNHEY and CDR2 SVGAGI come from the germline V gene. The CDR3 is made up of 15 amino acids. With 5 bases clipped from V and 1 base from J, the junction kept 6 bases outside the gene matches. The CDR3 nucleotides are TGTGCCAGCAGTGCCGGGACAGGATTTAACTATGGCTACACCTTC. Protein: CASSAGTGFNYGYTF.

The rearrangement uses TRBV4-1 and TRBJ2-1, with 7 nucleotides matching TRBD2. The CDR3 consists of 15 residues. The V gene's germline CDR1 is MGHRA and CDR2 YSYEKL. Trimming cost V 3 bases and J 4 bases; bases outside gene matches: 6. The CDR3 nucleotides read TGCGCCAGCAGCCATACTAGCGTCGATTACAATGAGCAGTTCTTC. This codes for CASSHTSVDYNEQFF.

Only a few counts were recorded for this clone. The chain carries TRBV5-1 and TRBJ1-2; 8 nucleotides line up with TRBD1. Germline V gives CDR1 SGHRS, CDR2 YFSETQ. V was pared by 4 bases and J by 8 bases, with 10 bases of the junction left unmatched. The CDR3 is 14 amino acids. CDR3 sequence: CASSAGQGSYGYTF. The CDR3 DNA reads as TGCGCCAGCAGCGCCGGACAGGGATCCTACGGCTACACCTTC.

This rearrangement joins TRBV6-5 to TRBJ1-5; D is perhaps TRBD1 (5 bases). V gave up 2 bases and J gave up 4 bases, with 12 bases separating them. Germline V gene sequence: CDR1 MNHEY, CDR2 SVGAGI. The CDR3 consists of 15 residues. CDR3 DNA: TGTGCCAGCAGTTACGGCGGGGCAGCAAATCAGCCCCAGCATTTT. Translated, it gives CASSYGGAANQPQHF.

The rearrangement links TRBV4-2 to TRBJ2-7; D possibly corresponds to TRBD1 (7 bases). Germline V gene lookup returns CDR1 LGHNA and CDR2 YNFKEQ. Trimming shortened V by 1 base and J by 3 bases, and 10 bases separated the two germline ends. This CDR3 has 14 amino acids. CDR3 residues: CASSQAGGNYEQYF. CDR3 bases: TGTGCCAGCAGCCAAGCAGGGGGGAACTACGAGCAGTACTTC.